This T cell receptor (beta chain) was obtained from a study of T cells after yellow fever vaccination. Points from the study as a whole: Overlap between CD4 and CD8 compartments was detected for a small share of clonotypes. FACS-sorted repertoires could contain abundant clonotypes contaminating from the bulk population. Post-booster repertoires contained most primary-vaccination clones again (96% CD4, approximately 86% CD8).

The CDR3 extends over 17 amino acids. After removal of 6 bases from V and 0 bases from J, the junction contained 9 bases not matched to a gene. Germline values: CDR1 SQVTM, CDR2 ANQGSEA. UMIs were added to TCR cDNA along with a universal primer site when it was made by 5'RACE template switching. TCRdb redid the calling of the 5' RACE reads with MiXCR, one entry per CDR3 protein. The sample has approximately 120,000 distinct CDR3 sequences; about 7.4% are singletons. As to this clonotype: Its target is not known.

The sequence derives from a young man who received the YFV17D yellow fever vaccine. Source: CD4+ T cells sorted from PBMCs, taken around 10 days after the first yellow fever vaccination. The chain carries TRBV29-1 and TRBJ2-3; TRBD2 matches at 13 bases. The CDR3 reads CSVGGLAGFSSTDTQYF. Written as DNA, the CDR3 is TGCAGCGTGGGGGGACTAGCGGGGTTCTCTAGCACAGATACGCAGTATTTT.